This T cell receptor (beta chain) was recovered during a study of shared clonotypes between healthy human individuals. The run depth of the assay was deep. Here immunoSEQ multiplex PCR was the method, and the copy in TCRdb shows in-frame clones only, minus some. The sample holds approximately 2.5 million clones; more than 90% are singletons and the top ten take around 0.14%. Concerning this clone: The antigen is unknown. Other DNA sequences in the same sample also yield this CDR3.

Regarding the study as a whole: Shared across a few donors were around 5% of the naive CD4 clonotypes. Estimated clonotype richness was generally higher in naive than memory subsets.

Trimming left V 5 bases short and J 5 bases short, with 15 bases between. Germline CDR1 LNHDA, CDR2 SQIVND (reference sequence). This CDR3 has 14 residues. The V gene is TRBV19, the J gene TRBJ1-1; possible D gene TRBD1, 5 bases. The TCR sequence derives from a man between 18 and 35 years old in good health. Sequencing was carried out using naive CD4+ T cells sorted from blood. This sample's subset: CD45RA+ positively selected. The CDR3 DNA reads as TGTGCCAGTAGTCTCCGGGACCGGGGGACTGAAGCTTTCTTT. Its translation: CASSLRDRGTEAFF.